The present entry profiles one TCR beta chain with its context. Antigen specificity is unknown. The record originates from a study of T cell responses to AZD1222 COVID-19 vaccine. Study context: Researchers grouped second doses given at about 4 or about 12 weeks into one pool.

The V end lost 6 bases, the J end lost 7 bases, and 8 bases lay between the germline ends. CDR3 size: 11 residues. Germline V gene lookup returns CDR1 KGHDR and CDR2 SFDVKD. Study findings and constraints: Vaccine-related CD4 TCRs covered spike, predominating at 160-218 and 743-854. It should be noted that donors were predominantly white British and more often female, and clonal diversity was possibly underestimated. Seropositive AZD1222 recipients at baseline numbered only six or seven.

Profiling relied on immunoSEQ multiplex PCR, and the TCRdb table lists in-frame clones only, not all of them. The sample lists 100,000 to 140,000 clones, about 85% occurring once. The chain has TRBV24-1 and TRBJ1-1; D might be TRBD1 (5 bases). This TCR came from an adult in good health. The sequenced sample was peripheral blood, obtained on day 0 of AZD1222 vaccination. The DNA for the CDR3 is TGTGCCACCAGTCGGGGGTTTGAAGCTTTCTTT. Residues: CATSRGFEAFF.